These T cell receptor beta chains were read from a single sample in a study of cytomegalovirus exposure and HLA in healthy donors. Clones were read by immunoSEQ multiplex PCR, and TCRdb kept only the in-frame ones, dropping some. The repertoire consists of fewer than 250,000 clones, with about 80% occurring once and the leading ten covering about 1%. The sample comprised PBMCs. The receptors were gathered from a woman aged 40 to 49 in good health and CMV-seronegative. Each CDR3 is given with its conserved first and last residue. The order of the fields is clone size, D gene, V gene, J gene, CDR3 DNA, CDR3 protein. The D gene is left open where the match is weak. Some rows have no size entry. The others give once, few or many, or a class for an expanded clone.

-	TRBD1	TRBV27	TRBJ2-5	TGTGCCAGCAGTTTATCGGAGGCAGGGGGAAAGACCCAGTACTTC	CASSLSEAGGKTQYF
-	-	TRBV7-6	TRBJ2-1	TGTGCCAGCAGCTTAGACATCTACAATGAGCAGTTCTTC	CASSLDIYNEQFF
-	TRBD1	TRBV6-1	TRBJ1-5	TGTGCCAGCATCGGGACAGCAGATCAGCCCCAGCATTTT	CASIGTADQPQHF
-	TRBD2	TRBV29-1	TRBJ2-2	TGCAGCGTTACTAGCGGCACCGGGGAGCTGTTTTTT	CSVTSGTGELFF
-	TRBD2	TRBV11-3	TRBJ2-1	TGTGCCAGCAGCTTAAGGACTAGCGGGAGAGATGAGCAGTTCTTC	CASSLRTSGRDEQFF
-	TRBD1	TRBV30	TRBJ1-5	TGTGCCTGGAGTGTAAGCCCCTCCGGGACAGGCCTATCATGGCCCCAGCATTTT	CAWSVSPSGTGLSWPQHF
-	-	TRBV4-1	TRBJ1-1	TGCGCCAGCAGATCTACAAACGGGGTATTGACCACTGAAGCTTTCTTT	CASRSTNGVLTTEAFF
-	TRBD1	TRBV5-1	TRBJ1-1	TGCGCCAGCAGCTTGGCCGGGACAGGGTTGGACACTGAAGCTTTCTTT	CASSLAGTGLDTEAFF
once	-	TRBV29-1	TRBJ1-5	TGCAGCGTTGTATTGGCAGACAATCAGCCCCAGCATTTT	CSVVLADNQPQHF
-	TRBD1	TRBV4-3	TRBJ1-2	TGCGCCAGCAGCCAAGAGGCAGGGGGCGGTGTAAATGGCTATGGCTACACCTTC	CASSQEAGGGVNGYGYTF
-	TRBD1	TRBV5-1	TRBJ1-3	TGCGCCAGCAGCTTGGTCGGGACAGGGCTTCTTGGCTCTGGAAACACCATATATTTT	CASSLVGTGLLGSGNTIYF
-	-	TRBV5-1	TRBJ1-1	TGCGCCAGCAGCTTCGGCAGGGTGAATACTGAAGCTTTCTTT	CASSFGRVNTEAFF
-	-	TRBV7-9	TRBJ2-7	TGTGCCAGCAGTCTTTCGACAGAGCCCTACGAGCAGTACTTC	CASSLSTEPYEQYF
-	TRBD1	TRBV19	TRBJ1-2	TGTGCCAGTAGTTCACACCTGCCCGGACAGGGGGGCTATGGCTACACCTTC	CASSSHLPGQGGYGYTF
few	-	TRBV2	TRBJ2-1	TGTGCCAGCAGTCTAAGGGGCAATGAGCAGTTCTTC	CASSLRGNEQFF
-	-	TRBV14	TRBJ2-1	TGTGCCAGCAGCCCGAACTGGGGGGCCTACAATGAGCAGTTCTTC	CASSPNWGAYNEQFF
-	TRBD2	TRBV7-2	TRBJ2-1	TGTGCCAGCAGCCTAGCGGGAGGGCCCTACAATGAGCAGTTCTTC	CASSLAGGPYNEQFF
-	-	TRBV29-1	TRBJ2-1	TGCAGCGGGGGCGGGGGACACCTAAATGAGCAGTTCTTC	CSGGGGHLNEQFF
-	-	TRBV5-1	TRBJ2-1	TGCGCCAGCAGCTTGGCAGGGGTAGGTGAGCAGTTCTTC	CASSLAGVGEQFF
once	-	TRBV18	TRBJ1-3	TGTGCCAGCTCACCACAGAGCTCTGGAAACACCATATATTTT	CASSPQSSGNTIYF
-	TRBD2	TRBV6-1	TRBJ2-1	TGTGCCTCGACAAGGACTAGCCACAATGAGCAGTTCTTC	CASTRTSHNEQFF
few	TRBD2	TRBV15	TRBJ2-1	TGTGCGCTTCGCGGGAGTGCAAATGAGCAGTTCTTC	CALRGSANEQFF
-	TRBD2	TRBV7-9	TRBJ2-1	TGTGCCACCCTGCGGGGGGCCCGGCGGGAGGGTGAGCAGTTCTTC	CATLRGARREGEQFF
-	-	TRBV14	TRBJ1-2	TGTGCCAGCAGCCTTACCAGGAATGGCTACACCTTC	CASSLTRNGYTF
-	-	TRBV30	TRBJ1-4	TGTGCCTGGAGTGGAAGGGGGGGCGGAAATGAAAAACTGTTTTTT	CAWSGRGGGNEKLFF
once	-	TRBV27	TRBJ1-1	TGTGCCAGCAGCTATAGGGGTGTCACTGAAGCTTTCTTT	CASSYRGVTEAFF
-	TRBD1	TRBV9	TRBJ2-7	TGTGCCAGCAGCGGACGACAGGGACGGAGTACCGACGAGCAGTACTTC	CASSGRQGRSTDEQYF
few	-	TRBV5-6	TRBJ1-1	TGTGCCAGCAGCCGCGTTGTGAACACTGAAGCTTTCTTT	CASSRVVNTEAFF
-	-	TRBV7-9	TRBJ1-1	TGTTCCAGCAGTCGAGGGCTGCAAAACACTGAAGCTTTCTTT	CSSSRGLQNTEAFF
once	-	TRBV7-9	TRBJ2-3	TGTGCCAGCAGCCTATCGCGGGGAGCAGTGGGCACAGATACGCAGTATTTT	CASSLSRGAVGTDTQYF
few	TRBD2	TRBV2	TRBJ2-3	TGTGCCAGCAGCTCCCGGACTAGCGGGGTGACAGATACGCAGTATTTT	CASSSRTSGVTDTQYF
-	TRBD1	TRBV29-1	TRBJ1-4	TGCAGCGCCAGGACAGGGGGCAATGAAAAACTGTTTTTT	CSARTGGNEKLFF
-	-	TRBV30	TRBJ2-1	TGTGCCTGGAGTGCCCAACGGAGGAATGAGCAGTTCTTC	CAWSAQRRNEQFF
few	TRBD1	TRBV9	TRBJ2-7	TGTGCCAGCAGCGCGAACCGGGACAGCTCCTACGAGCAGTACTTC	CASSANRDSSYEQYF
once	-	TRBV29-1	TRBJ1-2	TGCAGCGTTGAACAGGGCAACTATGGCTACACCTTC	CSVEQGNYGYTF
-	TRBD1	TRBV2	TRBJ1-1	TGTGCCAGCAGTGAACAGGGGGACACTGAAGCTTTCTTT	CASSEQGDTEAFF
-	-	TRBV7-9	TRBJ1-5	TGTGCCAGCAGCTTAGGGGGAGATCAGCCCCAGCATTTT	CASSLGGDQPQHF
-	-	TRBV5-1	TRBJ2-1	TGCGCCAGCAGCTTTACAGGGCTGGGGGATGAGCAGTTCTTC	CASSFTGLGDEQFF
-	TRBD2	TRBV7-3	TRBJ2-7	TGTGCCAGCAGCTTAGGGGCGGGAGGGCTCTACGAGCAGTACTTC	CASSLGAGGLYEQYF
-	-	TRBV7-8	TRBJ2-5	TGTGCCGGAGGGGAAGGTCGGGAAGAGACCCAGTACTTC	CAGGEGREETQYF
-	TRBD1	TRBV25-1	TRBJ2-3	TGTGCCAGCAGTGAGCCGGGACAGGGGGCCGATACGCAGTATTTT	CASSEPGQGADTQYF